This TCR beta chain was obtained from a study of T-cell reconstitution after alpha-beta-depleted transplantation in children (dated by TCRdb to between 2015 and 2016). Background on the whole study: Using TCR repertoire profiling, the study quantitatively followed how T-cell immune reconstitution unfolded in children after TCRalphabeta/CD19-depleted allogeneic hematopoietic cell transplantation.

General conclusions and limits of the study: Over subsequent months, a decline in hyperexpanded clone frequencies was noted, and after one year, T-cell counts and TCRbeta diversity were mostly ascribed to newly produced T cells. In some patients, high TCRbeta diversity at day 60 was attributed to recipient T cells and intrathymic progenitors that had survived conditioning. The apparently early recovery of alphabetaT-cell counts about two months after transplant reportedly depended on only several hundred rapidly expanded clones that came from non-depleted graft cells.

Libraries were constructed by PCR. Sequenced on an Illumina HiSeq 2500. TCR library preparation used molecular barcoding, with unique molecular identifiers applied to normalize quantification of the TCRbeta repertoire. The public reads were quality trimmed at Q25 with fastp and then assembled into clones with MiXCR by TCRdb, keeping productive beta chains. Each CDR3 protein appears once, grouped with its most common genes and DNA. The sample records 140,000 to 150,000 distinct CDR3 sequences, around 8.5% of which are singletons. The biggest ten clones account for roughly 18% of the sample. The CDR3 sequence holds 15 residues, the cysteine and phenylalanine included. CDR3 DNA is the only sequence kept; it has 45 bases, read in frame from the first base. Trimming takes 5 bases from V and 0 bases from J, and the germline ends sit 12 bases apart. This specimen's treatment or condition label, interpreted: allogeneic hematopoietic cell transplantation with graft depleted of TCRalphabeta T cells and CD19 B cells. TCRalphabeta/CD19-depleted allogeneic hematopoietic cell grafts were given to the transplant recipients, all of whom were children.

This clonotype was found many times. No antigen is known for it. There are no base qualities to consult, and no much larger clone falls within one base. Sample: PBMCs, mostly from graft donor cells, taken 180 days after TCRalphabeta/CD19-depleted stem cell transplant. The TCR sequence derives from a female patient aged 2 to 10 who had a stem cell transplant for congenital amegakaryocytic thrombocytopenia, so the T cells may come from the graft donor. The V gene is TRBV12-3 or TRBV12-4 and the J gene is TRBJ2-3, and TRBD2 may be the D gene, going by 6 matching bases. The CDR3 corresponds to CASSSRSGSTDTQYF. The DNA sequence is TGTGCCAGCAGTAGCCGTAGCGGAAGCACAGATACGCAGTATTTT.